This T cell receptor (beta chain) comes out of a study of cytomegalovirus exposure and HLA in healthy donors. About the research overall: From donors who were HLA-typed, an early data release held 75 million to 85 million unique TCRs.

In the PCR, 60 Vbeta and 13 Jbeta primers were used. Generated by immunoSEQ multiplex PCR, the TCRdb table keeps only in-frame clones and is missing some. The top ten clones hold around 6.4% of a sample with around 130,000 clones, roughly 77% of them seen once. Study conclusions and caveats: Researchers counted roughly 150 TCR beta chains as cytomegalovirus-associated. Beyond CMV serostatus, there was no information to go on about immune exposure. TCR beta sequences reportedly predicted the HLA-A and HLA-B alleles of most subjects accurately.

A note on this clone: Its antigen is not identified.

The V end lost 6 bases, the J end lost 6 bases, and 20 bases lay between the germline ends. This CDR3 has 15 residues. Germline V gene lookup returns CDR1 SGDLS and CDR2 YYNGEE. The sequencing sample was made of PBMCs. This clonotype originated in a woman aged 35 to 49 in good health and CMV-seropositive. V usage is TRBV9 and J usage is TRBJ2-3, with a tentative D call TRBD2 (5 bases). CDR3 sequence: CASNQRSGPRDTQYF. The CDR3 DNA follows: TGTGCCAGCAACCAGCGGAGTGGGCCGCGGGATACGCAGTATTTT.